Below are 12 T cell receptor beta chains sequenced from a single sample in a study of OX40 agonist ivuxolimab in advanced cancers. Using immunoSEQ multiplex PCR, the repertoire was profiled, and TCRdb retains in-frame clones only, with some absent. The sample lists 60,000 to 80,000 clones, 84% occurring once. The material was CD4+ or CD8+ T cells sorted from blood, obtained in a trial of the OX40 agonist ivuxolimab. These receptors all stem from an adult with an advanced solid tumor such as melanoma, head and neck, liver or kidney cancer.

This clone was detected a few times. V gene TRBV27 combines with J gene TRBJ2-7; D unclear. Per germline, CDR1 MNHEY and CDR2 SMNVEV (reference sequence). With 2 bases removed from V and 6 bases from J, the gap between germline ends came to 8 bases. The CDR3 runs to 12 residues. The CDR3 protein is CASSLNGGEQYF. DNA of the CDR3: TGTGCCAGCAGTTTAAATGGTGGCGAGCAGTACTTC.

This clone was seen just once. The CDR3 DNA is TGTGCCAGCAGCTTGGGGGGAGACACCATATATTTT. It yields the protein CASSLGGDTIYF. The rearrangement links TRBV5-6 to TRBJ1-3; unclear D gene. Germline V gene lookup returns CDR1 SGHDT and CDR2 YYEEEE. The CDR3 runs to 12 residues. V lost 0 bases and J lost 8, with 6 bases in between.

The rearrangement links TRBV25-1 to TRBJ1-1; D call uncertain. This CDR3 contains 15 residues. Trimming took 3 bases from V and 11 from J, leaving 22 bases between them. Per germline, CDR1 MGHDK and CDR2 SYGVNS. CDR3 loop: CASSDSPNLPSGAFF. CDR3 DNA sequence: TGTGCCAGCAGTGATTCCCCGAACCTGCCCTCCGGCGCTTTCTTT.

The rearrangement joins TRBV28 to TRBJ1-1; 7 positions match TRBD1. V shed 3 bases, J shed 2 bases, and the junction held 12 bases outside the gene matches. This CDR3 region has 17 residues. Germline assignment: CDR1 MDHEN and CDR2 SYDVKM. CDR3 in amino acids: CASSLEGGLPQNTEAFF. The CDR3 DNA sequence: TGTGCCAGCAGTTTGGAAGGGGGCCTTCCTCAAAACACTGAAGCTTTCTTT.

The chain employs TRBV5-4 and TRBJ2-7, with D maybe TRBD2 (5 bases). V lost 5 bases, J lost 1 base, and 13 bases lay in between. The CDR3 has 14 residues. Per germline, CDR1 SGHNT and CDR2 YYREEE (reference sequence). The CDR3 here is CASSQERLSYEQYF. The CDR3 bases are TGTGCCAGCAGTCAGGAGCGGCTATCCTACGAGCAGTACTTC.

V gene TRBV10-3 combines with J gene TRBJ2-1; 8 positions agree with TRBD2. V was clipped by 0 bases and J by 7 bases; unmatched bases: 5. Germline V CDR1 and CDR2: ENHRY, SYGVKD. This CDR3 has 15 amino acids. Here the CDR3 reads CAISESSSGSNEQFF. For the CDR3, the DNA is TGTGCCATCAGTGAGTCGTCCAGCGGGAGTAATGAGCAGTTCTTC.

The chain couples TRBV15 to TRBJ2-7; the match to TRBD1 covers 7 bases. The V and J ends lost 0 bases and 5 bases, in that order; junction bases with no gene match: 13. The germline V gene encodes CDR1 LNHNV and CDR2 YYDKDF (reference sequence). The CDR3 spans 17 residues. As DNA, the CDR3 is TGTGCCACCAGCAGAGATTCGTTGCGACAGGGTTTCAACGAGCAGTACTTC. Its translation: CATSRDSLRQGFNEQYF.

This clone was seen once. V and J are TRBV5-1 and TRBJ1-5; 9 nucleotides agree with TRBD1. The CDR3 is 14 amino acids. Trimming at V came to 4 bases and at J to 5 bases, leaving 4 bases not matched to a gene. From germline, CDR1 is SGHRS and CDR2 YFSETQ. The CDR3 sequence: CASSPDRGDQPQHF. In DNA form, the CDR3 reads TGCGCCAGCAGCCCGGACAGGGGAGATCAGCCCCAGCATTTT.

The CDR3 loop is CATSRVGAAQPQHF. Written as DNA, the CDR3 is TGTGCCACCAGCAGAGTTGGGGCGGCCCAGCCCCAGCATTTT. The chain employs TRBV15 and TRBJ1-5; possibly TRBD1 for D (5 bases). The length of the CDR3 is 14 residues. V was cut by 1 base and J by 7 bases, with 11 bases left in between. Germline CDR1 is LNHNV and CDR2 is YYDKDF (reference sequence).

The chain employs TRBV7-2 and TRBJ2-7; TRBD1 matches 9 bases. The CDR3 is made up of 14 amino acids. CDR1 and CDR2 (germline): SGHTA, FQGNSA. With 6 bases clipped from V and 2 bases from J, the junction kept 5 bases outside the gene matches. CDR3 region: CASSRNRGPYEQYF. The CDR3 DNA reads TGTGCCAGCAGTCGTAACAGGGGGCCCTACGAGCAGTACTTC.

Regarding this clone: This may be a read error, as it is one base from a much larger clone. The chain is built from TRBV19 and TRBJ1-4, with 7 bases that match TRBD1. The CDR3 is 11 residues long. V dropped 5 bases and J dropped 15; count of bases not matched to a gene: 6. The V gene's germline CDR1 is LNHDA and CDR2 SQIVND (reference sequence). This CDR3 is CASSVRDRLFF. CDR3 in DNA: TGTGCCAGTAGTGTCCGGGACAGATTGTTTTTT.

The V call is TRBV7-8, the J call TRBJ2-1; D is possibly TRBD1 or TRBD2 (5 bases each). Deletions cut 5 bases from V and 9 bases from J, with 17 bases between. Germline V CDR1 and CDR2: SGHVS, FQNEAQ. This CDR3 region has 14 residues. CDR3 coding DNA: TGTGCCAGCAGCCCTGGGACCCGAGAACGTGAGCAGTTCTTC. Translated, it gives CASSPGTREREQFF.